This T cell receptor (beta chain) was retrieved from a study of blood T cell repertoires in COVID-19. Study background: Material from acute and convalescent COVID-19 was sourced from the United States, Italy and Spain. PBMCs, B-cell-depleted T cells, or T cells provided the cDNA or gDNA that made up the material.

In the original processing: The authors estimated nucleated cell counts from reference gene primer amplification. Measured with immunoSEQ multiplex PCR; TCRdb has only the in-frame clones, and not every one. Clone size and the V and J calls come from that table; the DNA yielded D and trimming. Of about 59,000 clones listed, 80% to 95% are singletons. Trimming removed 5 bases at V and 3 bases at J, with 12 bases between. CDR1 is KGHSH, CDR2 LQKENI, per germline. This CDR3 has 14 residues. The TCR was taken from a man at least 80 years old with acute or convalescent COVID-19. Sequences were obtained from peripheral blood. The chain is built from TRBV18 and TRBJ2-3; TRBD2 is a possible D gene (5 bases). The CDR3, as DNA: TGTGCCAGCTCAGCAGCGGCCGAGACAGATACGCAGTATTTT. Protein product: CASSAAAETDTQYF.